The 2 T cell receptor beta chains reported below all come from one sample, sequenced in a study of blood T cell repertoires in COVID-19 (dated by TCRdb to 2020 to 2021). Receptors were amplified or captured by the immunoSEQ multiplex PCR assay. Sourced from immuneACCESS, this table was stored by TCRdb with only in-frame sequences that have V and J called. A share of the clones is absent; for the studies checked, an unresolved V gene accounts for under half, and the remainder has no known explanation. The sample table holds approximately 97,000 clones, of which more than 75% were seen once. The ten largest clones take up around 9.6% of the sample. Sequencing input: peripheral blood. The receptors stem from a man aged 60 to 69 with active or convalescent COVID-19.

This chain joins TRBV7-2 and TRBJ2-2, with 10 bases fitting TRBD2. CDR3 length: 16 residues. V was clipped by 5 bases and J by 3 bases; unmatched bases: 6. The V gene's germline CDR1 is SGHTA and CDR2 FQGNSA. CDR3 in DNA: TGTGCCAGCAGCACCCGGACTAGCGGCTACACCGGGGAGCTGTTTTTT. Its translation is CASSTRTSGYTGELFF.

This chain joins TRBV19 and TRBJ2-7, with 9 bases lining up with TRBD2. There are 14 residues in the CDR3. The V and J ends lost 5 bases and 3 bases, in that order; junction bases with no gene match: 5. CDR1 is LNHDA and CDR2 is SQIVND in the germline V gene (reference sequence). This CDR3 reads CASSRSSGNYEQYF. CDR3 bases: TGTGCCAGTAGTCGGTCTAGCGGGAACTACGAGCAGTACTTC.